These T cell receptor beta chains were read from a single sample in a study of blood T cell repertoires in COVID-19. Here immunoSEQ multiplex PCR was the method, and the copy in TCRdb shows in-frame clones only, minus some. The table shows roughly 260,000 clones, with approximately 90% occurring only once. Material for sequencing was peripheral blood. These receptors all come from a man aged 55-75 years who had recovered from COVID-19. Each CDR3 is given with its conserved first and last residue. The D gene is left open where the match is weak. Expanded clones are given a class, and other clones once, few, many or no size at all.

v_gene: TRBV9
d_gene: .
j_gene: TRBJ1-1
abundance: few
CDR3aa: CASSVGGGLSTEAFF
CDR3nt: TGTGCCAGCAGCGTAGGCGGGGGATTGAGCACTGAAGCTTTCTTT

v_gene: TRBV5-1
d_gene: .
j_gene: TRBJ2-5
abundance: .
CDR3aa: CASSRDISETQYF
CDR3nt: TGCGCCAGCAGCCGGGACATAAGCGAGACCCAGTACTTC

v_gene: TRBV2
d_gene: .
j_gene: TRBJ1-4
abundance: .
CDR3aa: CASSEVGQGGEKLFF
CDR3nt: TGTGCCAGCAGTGAAGTCGGTCAGGGTGGAGAAAAACTGTTTTTT

v_gene: TRBV19
d_gene: TRBD2
j_gene: TRBJ2-2
abundance: .
CDR3aa: CASSIVGSGGTGELFF
CDR3nt: TGTGCCAGTAGTATAGTGGGTAGCGGGGGCACCGGGGAGCTGTTTTTT

v_gene: TRBV19
d_gene: TRBD1
j_gene: TRBJ1-5
abundance: .
CDR3aa: CASSIGGTGELQPQHF
CDR3nt: TGTGCCAGTAGTATAGGCGGGACAGGGGAGCTACAGCCCCAGCATTTT

v_gene: TRBV2
d_gene: .
j_gene: TRBJ1-6
abundance: few
CDR3aa: CASSSRDNSPLHF
CDR3nt: TGTGCCAGCAGTTCCCGGGATAATTCACCCCTCCACTTT

v_gene: TRBV7-2
d_gene: TRBD2
j_gene: TRBJ2-3
abundance: .
CDR3aa: CASSQLRLAGARTDTQYF
CDR3nt: TGTGCCAGCAGCCAACTGAGACTAGCGGGGGCCCGCACAGATACGCAGTATTTT

v_gene: TRBV9
d_gene: TRBD1
j_gene: TRBJ1-2
abundance: .
CDR3aa: CASSSRGLDGYTF
CDR3nt: TGTGCCAGCAGTTCCAGGGGGCTAGATGGCTACACCTTC

v_gene: TRBV7-9
d_gene: TRBD1
j_gene: TRBJ1-5
abundance: .
CDR3aa: CASSLAGGQGGQPQHF
CDR3nt: TGTGCCAGCAGCTTAGCGGGGGGACAGGGCGGGCAGCCCCAGCATTTT

v_gene: TRBV19
d_gene: TRBD2
j_gene: TRBJ2-3
abundance: .
CDR3aa: CASSTRTSGARTDTQYF
CDR3nt: TGTGCCAGTAGTACACGGACTAGCGGGGCCCGCACAGATACGCAGTATTTT

v_gene: TRBV7-3
d_gene: .
j_gene: TRBJ2-2
abundance: .
CDR3aa: CASSLGQPTGELFF
CDR3nt: TGTGCCAGCAGCTTGGGGCAGCCAACCGGGGAGCTGTTTTTT

v_gene: TRBV7-9
d_gene: TRBD2
j_gene: TRBJ2-7
abundance: .
CDR3aa: CASSPRLAVYEQYF
CDR3nt: TGTGCCAGCAGCCCTCGTCTAGCGGTCTACGAGCAGTACTTC

v_gene: TRBV4-1
d_gene: .
j_gene: TRBJ2-1
abundance: .
CDR3aa: CASSQARKGYHSYNEQFF
CDR3nt: TGCGCCAGCAGCCAAGCGAGGAAGGGGTATCACTCCTACAATGAGCAGTTCTTC

v_gene: TRBV6-5
d_gene: .
j_gene: TRBJ2-1
abundance: once
CDR3aa: CASRSGQLIHNEQFF
CDR3nt: TGTGCCAGCAGGAGCGGACAGCTAATTCACAATGAGCAGTTCTTC

v_gene: TRBV6-2/TRBV6-3
d_gene: .
j_gene: TRBJ2-5
abundance: .
CDR3aa: CASSHGSPETQYF
CDR3nt: TGTGCCAGCAGCCACGGGTCCCCGGAGACCCAGTACTTC

v_gene: TRBV19
d_gene: .
j_gene: TRBJ1-1
abundance: .
CDR3aa: CASSIDRKGDTEAFF
CDR3nt: TGTGCCAGTAGTATAGATCGTAAGGGGGACACTGAAGCTTTCTTT

v_gene: TRBV9
d_gene: .
j_gene: TRBJ1-1
abundance: .
CDR3aa: CASSVVSRINTEAFF
CDR3nt: TGTGCCAGCAGCGTAGTTAGCCGGATAAACACTGAAGCTTTCTTT

v_gene: TRBV5-5
d_gene: TRBD1
j_gene: TRBJ2-5
abundance: .
CDR3aa: CASIYPGTGSETQYF
CDR3nt: TGTGCCAGCATCTACCCCGGGACAGGGAGTGAGACCCAGTACTTC

v_gene: TRBV9
d_gene: TRBD1
j_gene: TRBJ1-2
abundance: .
CDR3aa: CASSVTGHGYTF
CDR3nt: TGTGCCAGCAGCGTGACAGGGCATGGCTACACCTTC

v_gene: TRBV3-1/TRBV3-2
d_gene: TRBD2
j_gene: TRBJ2-5
abundance: .
CDR3aa: CASSPLAGGTQETQYF
CDR3nt: TGTGCCAGCAGCCCCCTAGCGGGGGGTACCCAAGAGACCCAGTACTTC

v_gene: TRBV24-1
d_gene: .
j_gene: TRBJ2-5
abundance: .
CDR3aa: CATSDSPSETQYF
CDR3nt: TGTGCCACCAGTGATTCCCCGTCCGAGACCCAGTACTTC

v_gene: TRBV19
d_gene: TRBD1
j_gene: TRBJ1-6
abundance: .
CDR3aa: CASSPWTGRNSPLHF
CDR3nt: TGTGCCAGTAGTCCATGGACAGGACGGAATTCACCCCTCCACTTT

v_gene: TRBV7-9
d_gene: TRBD1
j_gene: TRBJ2-1
abundance: .
CDR3aa: CASSRPGQGAQGNEQFF
CDR3nt: TGTGCCAGCAGCCGACCGGGACAGGGGGCGCAAGGCAATGAGCAGTTCTTC

v_gene: TRBV9
d_gene: .
j_gene: TRBJ1-2
abundance: .
CDR3aa: CASTPTGYPSDYGYTF
CDR3nt: TGTGCCAGCACCCCAACCGGGTATCCGAGCGACTATGGCTACACCTTC

v_gene: TRBV27
d_gene: .
j_gene: TRBJ2-7
abundance: .
CDR3aa: CASSLGIEGRSYEQYF
CDR3nt: TGTGCCAGCAGTTTAGGGATTGAGGGCAGGAGTTACGAGCAGTACTTC

v_gene: TRBV6-5
d_gene: TRBD1
j_gene: TRBJ1-1
abundance: .
CDR3aa: CASRYTGGTEAFF
CDR3nt: TGTGCCAGCAGGTATACAGGGGGCACTGAAGCTTTCTTT

v_gene: TRBV7-2
d_gene: .
j_gene: TRBJ1-5
abundance: .
CDR3aa: CASSFSDSNQPQHF
CDR3nt: TGTGCCAGCAGCTTTTCAGATAGCAATCAGCCCCAGCATTTT

v_gene: TRBV6-5
d_gene: TRBD2
j_gene: TRBJ2-2
abundance: .
CDR3aa: CASSLLGGATGELFF
CDR3nt: TGTGCCAGCAGCCTACTCGGGGGGGCCACCGGGGAGCTGTTTTTT

v_gene: TRBV5-6
d_gene: TRBD1
j_gene: TRBJ2-7
abundance: once
CDR3aa: CASRRGQGIFSHYEQYF
CDR3nt: TGTGCCAGCAGAAGGGGACAGGGGATATTCTCCCACTACGAGCAGTACTTC

v_gene: TRBV11-2
d_gene: .
j_gene: TRBJ1-1
abundance: .
CDR3aa: CASSRHGGALNTEAFF
CDR3nt: TGTGCCAGCAGCCGGCATGGGGGCGCATTGAACACTGAAGCTTTCTTT

v_gene: TRBV6-5
d_gene: TRBD2
j_gene: TRBJ2-5
abundance: once
CDR3aa: CASTPAAGGWETQYF
CDR3nt: TGTGCCAGCACCCCCGCCGCGGGGGGCTGGGAGACCCAGTACTTC

v_gene: TRBV18
d_gene: .
j_gene: TRBJ1-2
abundance: .
CDR3aa: CASSPGAGRAGSGYTF
CDR3nt: TGTGCCAGCTCACCAGGTGCGGGGCGCGCGGGAAGTGGCTACACCTTC

v_gene: TRBV6-2/TRBV6-3
d_gene: .
j_gene: TRBJ1-5
abundance: .
CDR3aa: CASSTGQIGQPQHF
CDR3nt: TGTGCCAGCAGCACCGGACAGATCGGTCAGCCCCAGCATTTT

v_gene: TRBV2
d_gene: .
j_gene: TRBJ1-5
abundance: .
CDR3aa: CASSPQLMPQHF
CDR3nt: TGTGCCAGCAGTCCCCAGTTAATGCCCCAGCATTTT

v_gene: TRBV7-8
d_gene: TRBD1
j_gene: TRBJ2-7
abundance: .
CDR3aa: CASSSRLTGAYEQYF
CDR3nt: TGTGCCAGCAGCTCAAGGCTGACAGGGGCCTACGAGCAGTACTTC

v_gene: TRBV29-1
d_gene: .
j_gene: TRBJ2-2
abundance: .
CDR3aa: CSVEAARNTGELFF
CDR3nt: TGCAGCGTCGAGGCAGCGAGGAACACCGGGGAGCTGTTTTTT

v_gene: TRBV19
d_gene: .
j_gene: TRBJ1-4
abundance: .
CDR3aa: CASSSTGVTMEKLFF
CDR3nt: TGTGCCAGTAGTTCAACCGGAGTAACAATGGAAAAACTGTTTTTT

v_gene: TRBV19
d_gene: .
j_gene: TRBJ2-5
abundance: .
CDR3aa: CASSLGAHLQETQYF
CDR3nt: TGTGCCAGTAGTCTCGGAGCGCATCTCCAAGAGACCCAGTACTTC

v_gene: TRBV7-2
d_gene: TRBD1
j_gene: TRBJ1-6
abundance: .
CDR3aa: CASSFRGNNSPLHF
CDR3nt: TGTGCCAGCAGCTTCAGGGGGAATAATTCACCCCTCCACTTT

v_gene: TRBV19
d_gene: TRBD1
j_gene: TRBJ2-2
abundance: .
CDR3aa: CASSIDRSGTANTGELFF
CDR3nt: TGTGCCAGTAGTATAGACCGCTCCGGGACAGCGAACACCGGGGAGCTGTTTTTT

v_gene: TRBV6-1
d_gene: TRBD1
j_gene: TRBJ2-7
abundance: .
CDR3aa: CASSEGGQNLVRAEQYF
CDR3nt: TGTGCCAGCAGTGAAGGGGGACAGAATCTAGTTCGTGCCGAGCAGTACTTC